Presented here are 14 T cell receptor beta chains from one specimen sequenced in a study of early T cells in non-severe SARS-CoV-2 infection. MiXCR, run by TCRdb on the 5' RACE reads, gives a single entry per CDR3 protein. The repertoire consists of more than 45,000 distinct CDR3 sequences, with roughly 12% occurring once and the leading ten covering around 4.5%. Sequencing input: whole blood. The receptors shown here come from an adult who was a healthcare worker with PCR-confirmed SARS-CoV-2 infection or an uninfected control (not recorded which).

This clonotype was counted ten times or more. The V and J genes are TRBV11-2 and TRBJ2-7, with D perhaps TRBD1 or TRBD2 (5 bases each). This CDR3 spans 15 amino acids. From germline, CDR1 is SGHAT and CDR2 FQNNGV. Deletions cut 5 bases from V and 7 bases from J, with 21 bases between. The CDR3 bases are TGTGCCAGCAGCCCAGACCTGGGACGAGCCGCGGAGCAGTACTTC. Its translation is CASSPDLGRAAEQYF.

The gene calls are TRBV11-2 and TRBJ1-2; TRBD1 might be the D (6 bases). The V and J ends lost 4 bases and 1 base respectively, with 10 bases between them. The CDR3 extends over 14 amino acids. Germline CDR1 and CDR2: SGHAT and FQNNGV. The CDR3 reads CASSSGQYNYGYTF. The DNA of the CDR3 is TGTGCCAGCAGCTCCGGACAGTATAACTATGGCTACACCTTC.

The sample holds a few counts of this clonotype. This chain uses TRBV7-2 with TRBJ2-1; D gene unclear. The CDR3 is 15 amino acids. Germline V gene data show CDR1 as SGHTA and CDR2 as FQGNSA. Between the trimmed V and J ends, which lost 5 bases and 5 bases, there was a span of 16 bases. The CDR3 DNA reads as TGTGCCAGCAGCCCCGTGCGTAGCCCAAACAATGAGCAGTTCTTC. Translation: CASSPVRSPNNEQFF.

This clonotype was counted many times. The chain carries TRBV15 and TRBJ2-5; 11 nucleotides agree with TRBD2. The CDR3 length is 15 residues. V was pared by 5 bases and J by 3 bases, with 5 bases of the junction left unmatched. Germline assignment: CDR1 LNHNV and CDR2 YYDKDF (reference sequence). The DNA of the CDR3 is TGTGCCACCAGCTTCGGGACTAGCGGAAAAGAGACCCAGTACTTC. Protein product: CATSFGTSGKETQYF.

The gene calls are TRBV6-6 and TRBJ1-6; D is unresolved. Between the trimmed V and J ends, which lost 4 bases and 5 bases, there was a span of 9 bases. Germline-derived CDR1 and CDR2 are MNHNY and SVGAGI (reference sequence). The CDR3 contains 14 residues. This chain's CDR3 is CASSSAPDNSPLHF. In nucleotides, the CDR3 is TGTGCCAGCAGTTCAGCCCCAGATAATTCACCCCTCCACTTT.

The table lists this clonotype with many counts. This chain uses TRBV23-1 with TRBJ1-2; D is unclear. TRBV23-1 is designated an ORF whose function remains uncertain. The CDR3 runs to 14 residues. V was shortened by 0 bases and J by 6 bases, with 11 bases between the two germline ends. CDR3 amino acids: CASSQSLAVDGYTF. The CDR3 bases are TGCGCCAGCAGTCAATCTCTCGCCGTGGATGGCTACACCTTC.

The V gene is TRBV20-1, the J gene TRBJ1-6; the D gene is possibly TRBD1 (5 bases). The CDR3 consists of 16 residues. Trimming cost V 4 bases and J 7 bases, with 20 bases left between them. Looked up from germline, CDR1 is DFQATT and CDR2 is SNEGSKA (reference sequence). The CDR3 DNA is TGCAGTGCTATTCGAAACGGCGACAGAAAAAATTCACCCCTCCACTTT. Its protein is CSAIRNGDRKNSPLHF.

The V and J genes are TRBV7-2 and TRBJ2-1, with a possible D match to TRBD2 (6 bases). The germline V and J ends were trimmed by 1 base and 7 bases, with 8 bases remaining between them. The germline V gene encodes CDR1 SGHTA and CDR2 FQGNSA. The CDR3 length is 13 residues. The chain's CDR3 is CASSLVGGNEQFF. DNA for the CDR3: TGTGCCAGCAGCTTAGTGGGGGGAAATGAGCAGTTCTTC.

This chain links TRBV20-1 with TRBJ2-3, with 12 nucleotides matching TRBD2. The germline gives CDR1 DFQATT, CDR2 SNEGSKA (reference sequence). The CDR3 runs 18 residues. The ends lost 0 bases at V and 5 bases at J; junction bases unmatched: 12. The CDR3 loop is CSARDRLAGAGRGDTQYF. The CDR3 DNA reads TGCAGTGCTAGAGATCGACTAGCGGGAGCTGGGCGGGGAGATACGCAGTATTTT.

This chain uses TRBV11-1 with TRBJ2-7; either TRBD1 or TRBD2 may fit D (5 bases each). Germline V gene lookup returns CDR1 SGHAT and CDR2 FQDESV (reference sequence). This CDR3 has 13 residues. V was cut by 5 bases and J by 2 bases, with 10 bases left in between. Here the CDR3 reads CASSLGATYEQYF. The CDR3 coding sequence is TGTGCCAGCAGCCTCGGGGCAACCTACGAGCAGTACTTC.

This clonotype was counted many times. V usage is TRBV29-1 and J usage is TRBJ1-2; the D is unclear. Germline-derived CDR1 and CDR2 are SQVTM and ANQGSEA. The CDR3 spans 12 residues. V shed 8 bases and J shed 6 bases, with 16 bases lying between them. The CDR3 DNA sequence: TGCAGCCTGCGGAGGGCAGCGAATGGCTACACCTTC. Translated, it gives CSLRRAANGYTF.

This clonotype was observed a few times. The chain carries TRBV12-3 or TRBV12-4 and TRBJ2-3; D gene ambiguous. Trimming removed 11 bases at V and 4 bases at J, with 10 bases between. This CDR3 spans 11 amino acids. The CDR3 spells CAPPYADTQYF. The CDR3 nucleotides are TGTGCCCCCCCCTACGCAGATACGCAGTATTTT.

The V call is TRBV4-1, the J call TRBJ2-3; TRBD1 matches at 7 bases. Germline CDR1 MGHRA, CDR2 YSYEKL. The CDR3 is made up of 18 amino acids. Trimming at V came to 2 bases and at J to 0 bases, leaving 11 bases not matched to a gene. CDR3 sequence reads: CASSQWGTAKSSTDTQYF. CDR3 nucleotides: TGCGCCAGCAGCCAATGGGGGACAGCAAAGTCTAGCACAGATACGCAGTATTTT.

The chain combines TRBV9 with TRBJ2-3; weak D call: TRBD2 (6 bases). Trimming removed 5 bases at V and 6 bases at J, with 19 bases between. The CDR3 sequence is 15 residues long. Germline CDR1 and CDR2: SGDLS and YYNGEE. The CDR3 region has the DNA TGTGCCAGCAGGCGGGACTTAGCGGATTTGGATACGCAGTATTTT. It specifies CASRRDLADLDTQYF.